This TCR beta chain originates from a study of blood T cell repertoires in COVID-19. In the study overall: PBMCs, B-cell-depleted T cells, or T cells provided the cDNA or gDNA that made up the material.

With 4 bases clipped from V and 6 bases from J, the junction kept 7 bases outside the gene matches. Germline-derived CDR1 and CDR2 are MNHEY and SMNVEV (reference sequence). This CDR3 is built from 15 residues. Original analysis: Estimates of nucleated cell counts were drawn from the amplification of reference gene primers. Sequencing was performed with immunoSEQ multiplex PCR; in TCRdb, only in-frame clones are kept and a portion is missing. The DNA was the basis for D and trimming; V, J and clone size are from that table. Of 150,000 to 200,000 clones in the sample, 90% were seen once. The receptor comes from a man in his fifties or sixties with acute or convalescent COVID-19. This sequence joins TRBV27 and TRBJ2-1, with 9 positions matching TRBD2. The sample comprised peripheral blood. The CDR3, as DNA: TGTGCCAGCAGTTCCACTAGCGGGCATGGCAATGAGCAGTTCTTC. Translated: CASSSTSGHGNEQFF.